The 2 T cell receptor beta chains given below trace back to one sample, sequenced in a study of Ad26.COV2.S vaccination and SARS-CoV-2 variants. Treatment: some 19 received Ad26.COV2.S at low or high dose, single or two shots; 5 received placebo; per-sample allocation not given. Specimen acquisition occurred on day 63 following the initial vaccine or placebo injection. The repertoire was sequenced with immunoSEQ multiplex PCR; TCRdb's copy has only in-frame clones and lacks some. The repertoire includes a few hundred thousand clones, roughly 84% of them detected once, and 3.4% sits in the top ten. The sequenced sample was peripheral blood, obtained in a trial of Ad26.COV2.S vaccine versus placebo. Receptors originate from a person aged 18 to 59 who received the Ad26.COV2.S COVID-19 vaccine or a placebo.

This rearrangement joins TRBV7-9 to TRBJ2-2; 9 bases are shared with TRBD2. CDR3 size: 18 residues. With V trimmed by 6 bases and J by 3 bases, 14 bases remained unmatched. Germline V CDR1 and CDR2: SEHNR, FQNEAQ (reference sequence). The CDR3 region is CASRDAYKAGGYTGELFF. CDR3 sequence (DNA): TGTGCCAGCAGGGACGCATATAAAGCGGGGGGATACACCGGGGAGCTGTTTTTT.

The chain combines TRBV4-1 with TRBJ1-4, with D possibly matching TRBD1 (5 bases). The germline CDR1 and CDR2 sequences are MGHRA and YSYEKL. V lost 1 base and J lost 8, with 14 bases in between. The CDR3 runs 15 residues. This CDR3 is CASSQAGTLREKLFF. The CDR3 coding sequence is TGCGCCAGCAGCCAAGCCGGGACTTTAAGGGAAAAACTGTTTTTT.